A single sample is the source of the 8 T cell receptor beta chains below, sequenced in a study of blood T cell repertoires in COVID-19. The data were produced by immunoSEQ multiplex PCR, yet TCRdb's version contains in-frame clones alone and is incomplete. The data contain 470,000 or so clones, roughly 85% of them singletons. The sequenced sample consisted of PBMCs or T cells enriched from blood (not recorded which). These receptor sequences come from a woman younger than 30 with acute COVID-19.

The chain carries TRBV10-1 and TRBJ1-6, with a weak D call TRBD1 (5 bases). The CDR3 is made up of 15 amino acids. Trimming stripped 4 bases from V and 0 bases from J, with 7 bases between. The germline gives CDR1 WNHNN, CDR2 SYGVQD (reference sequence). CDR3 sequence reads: CASSADSSYNSPLHF. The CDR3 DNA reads TGCGCCAGCAGTGCTGACAGCTCCTATAATTCACCCCTCCACTTT.

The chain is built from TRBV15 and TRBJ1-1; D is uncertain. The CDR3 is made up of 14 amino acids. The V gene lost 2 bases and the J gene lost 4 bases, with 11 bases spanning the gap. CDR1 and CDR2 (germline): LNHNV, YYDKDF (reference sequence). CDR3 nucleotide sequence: TGTGCCACCAGCAGACCTCAGAGGCCCACTGAAGCTTTCTTT. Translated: CATSRPQRPTEAFF.

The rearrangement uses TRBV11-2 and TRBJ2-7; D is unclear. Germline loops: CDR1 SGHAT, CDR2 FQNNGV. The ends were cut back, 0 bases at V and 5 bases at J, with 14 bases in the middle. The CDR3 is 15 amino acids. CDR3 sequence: CASSLDRRPWDEQYF. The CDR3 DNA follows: TGTGCCAGCAGCTTAGATCGGCGGCCCTGGGACGAGCAGTACTTC.

The CDR3 nucleotides read TGTGCCAGCAGCCAAGCAGGGTGGGGGGCCAACGTCCTGACTTTC. Protein product: CASSQAGWGANVLTF. The chain employs TRBV3-1 (or the pseudogene TRBV3-2) and TRBJ2-6, with D possibly matching TRBD1 (5 bases). The CDR3 has 15 amino acids. Trimming took off 1 base at V and 4 bases at J, with 8 bases between the two ends. Germline values: CDR1 LGHDT, CDR2 YNNKEL (reference sequence).

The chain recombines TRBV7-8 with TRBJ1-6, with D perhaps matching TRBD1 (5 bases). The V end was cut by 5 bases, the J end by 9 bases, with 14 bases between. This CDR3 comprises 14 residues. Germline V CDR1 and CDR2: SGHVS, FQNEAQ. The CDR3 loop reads CASSLGAGASPLHF. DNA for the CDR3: TGTGCCAGCAGCCTCGGTGCTGGGGCTTCACCCCTCCACTTT. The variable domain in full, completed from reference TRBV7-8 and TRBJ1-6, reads GAGVSQSPRYKVAKRGQDVALRCDPISGHVSLFWYQQALGQGPEFLTYFQNEAQLDKSGLPSDRFFAERPEGSVSTLKIQRTQQEDSAVYLCASSLGAGASPLHFGNGTRLTVT.

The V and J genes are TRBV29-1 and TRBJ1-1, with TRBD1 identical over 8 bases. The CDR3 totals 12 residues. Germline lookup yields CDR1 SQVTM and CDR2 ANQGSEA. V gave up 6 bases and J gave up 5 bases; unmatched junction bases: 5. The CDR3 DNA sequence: TGCAGCGTCCACAGGGGGGAAACTGAAGCTTTCTTT. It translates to CSVHRGETEAFF.

The DNA of the CDR3 is TGTGCCAGTAGTACCCCCGGGACAGGAAGTTCCTACGAGCAGTACTTC. Translation: CASSTPGTGSSYEQYF. The chain uses TRBV19 and TRBJ2-7; 8 bases align to TRBD1. J gave up 1 base and V 4 bases, and 9 bases lay outside the gene matches. The CDR3 spans 16 residues. Germline V CDR1 and CDR2: LNHDA, SQIVND (reference sequence).

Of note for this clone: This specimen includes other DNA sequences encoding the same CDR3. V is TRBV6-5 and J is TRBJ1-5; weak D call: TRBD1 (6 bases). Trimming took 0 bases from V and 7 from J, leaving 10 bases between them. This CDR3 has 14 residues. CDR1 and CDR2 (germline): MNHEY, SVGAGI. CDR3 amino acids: CASSYSGAGQPQHF. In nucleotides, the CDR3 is TGTGCCAGCAGTTACTCGGGGGCAGGGCAGCCCCAGCATTTT.